This T cell receptor beta chain was sequenced in a study of T cells after yellow fever vaccination. The overall study: Researchers used SMART-Seq v4 Ultra Low Input to prepare fractions that had low cell numbers. Findings and caveats of the study: A secondary response was less intense yet reached its peak sooner, at day 5 versus 15. Among primary-vaccination clones, most reappeared after the booster, at 95% to 96% for CD4 and about 90% for CD8.

In making TCR cDNA, 5'RACE template switching added a universal primer site and UMIs to it. Each CDR3 protein gets one entry after TCRdb re-called the 5' RACE reads with MiXCR. The repertoire holds about 340,000 distinct CDR3 sequences, 12% seen once, with 3.2% in the top ten. This CDR3 contains 13 residues. From germline, CDR1 is ENHRY and CDR2 SYGVKD. Deletions cut 2 bases from V and 5 bases from J, with 9 bases between. This clonotype was picked up many times. Its antigen is undetermined. This chain links TRBV10-3 with TRBJ2-5; D is possibly TRBD1 (6 bases). The sequence came from a young man who received the YFV17D yellow fever vaccine. Sequences were derived from CD4+ T cells sorted from PBMCs, sampled 15 days after the yellow fever booster vaccination. The CDR3 coding sequence is TGTGCCATCAGTGAGCCCGACAGGGAGACCCAGTACTTC. This codes for CAISEPDRETQYF.